A selection of T cell receptor beta chains follows, all from one sample in a study of identical twins. TCRdb ran MiXCR on the 5' RACE reads and lists one entry per CDR3 protein. This sample has over 500,000 distinct CDR3 sequences, with 20% to 25% found just once. The same sample was also studied in work on T cells expressing NK-cell markers.

Sequencing used CD4+ T cells sorted from blood. The receptors were sampled from a woman under 30 in good health. The CDR3 runs from the conserved cysteine through the conserved F or W. D genes are given only for firm matches. Clone size appears in some rows only: once, few, many, or a class for an expanded clone.

D	V	J	size	DNA	CDR3
TRBD2	TRBV20-1	TRBJ2-1	NA	TGCAGTGCTAGCGGGACTAGTCGCGCCAATGAGCAGTTCTTC	CSASGTSRANEQFF
TRBD1	TRBV9	TRBJ2-1	few	TGTGCCAGCAGCCCCCAGAACAGGGGGTATATTAATGAGCAGTTCTTC	CASSPQNRGYINEQFF
TRBD2	TRBV5-1	TRBJ2-7	few	TGCGCCAGCAGCCCCGGGGGTAGCGGGGGCTCCTACGAGCAGTACTTC	CASSPGGSGGSYEQYF
NA	TRBV3-1	TRBJ2-7	few	TGTGCCAGCAGCCAGCAGTTAGACGCCGGGCAGTACTTC	CASSQQLDAGQYF
NA	TRBV9	TRBJ1-1	few	TGTGCCAGCGGTCGGGACACTGAAGCTTTCTTT	CASGRDTEAFF
TRBD2	TRBV20-1	TRBJ2-5	NA	TGCAGTGCTAGTCCTTATAGCGGGAGGATTAGAGAGACCCAGTACTTC	CSASPYSGRIRETQYF
NA	TRBV5-1	TRBJ2-3	NA	TGCGCCAGCAGCTTAGCGGGACAGACAGATACGCAGTATTTT	CASSLAGQTDTQYF
NA	TRBV5-6	TRBJ1-5	few	TGTGCCAGCAGCTTGAGTCTGCATAGCAATCAGCCCCAGCATTTT	CASSLSLHSNQPQHF
NA	TRBV6-5	TRBJ1-2	NA	TGTGCCAGCAGTTACTTAGATAACTATGGCTACACCTTC	CASSYLDNYGYTF
NA	TRBV27	TRBJ1-1	many	TGTGCCAGCAGTTTCCCCCCGACGGGGGGGCGGAACACTGAAGCTTTCTTT	CASSFPPTGGRNTEAFF
NA	TRBV29-1	TRBJ1-1	NA	TGCAGCGTTGTAGCAGGGAGCGGGTTTGAAGCTTTCTTT	CSVVAGSGFEAFF
NA	TRBV29-1	TRBJ2-1	many	TGCAGCGTACGGGGGGCAGACTCCTACAATGAGCAGTTCTTC	CSVRGADSYNEQFF
NA	TRBV20-1	TRBJ2-7	many	TGCAGTGCTAGAGATTGGTCTAGCGCCTCCTACGAGCAGTACTTC	CSARDWSSASYEQYF
NA	TRBV29-1	TRBJ2-3	NA	TGCAGCGCCGATCGGGGTTTAGATACGCAGTATTTT	CSADRGLDTQYF
TRBD2	TRBV6-5	TRBJ2-1	many	TGTGCCAGCAGTTACTTTGGGACTAGCTCATACAATGAGCAGTTCTTC	CASSYFGTSSYNEQFF
NA	TRBV6-1	TRBJ2-2	NA	TGTGCCAGCACCCCCTTGCACCCTGGCACCGGGGAGCTGTTTTTT	CASTPLHPGTGELFF
NA	TRBV12-3/TRBV12-4	TRBJ1-6	once	TGTGCCAGCAGTTTCCGGTCAAAGAATTCACCCCTCCACTTT	CASSFRSKNSPLHF
NA	TRBV7-3	TRBJ2-1	few	TGTGCCAGCAGCATATCCCAGGGGGAGCAGTTCTTC	CASSISQGEQFF
TRBD2	TRBV30	TRBJ2-3	few	TGTGCCTGGAGTCCTTGGACTAGCTGGGATACGCAGTATTTT	CAWSPWTSWDTQYF
TRBD1	TRBV6-1	TRBJ2-3	NA	TGTGCCAGCAGAAACCCGACAGGGTCAGATACGCAGTATTTT	CASRNPTGSDTQYF
NA	TRBV7-2	TRBJ1-6	NA	TGTGCCAGCAGCTTAGAGGGAGGGATCAATAATTCACCCCTCCACTTT	CASSLEGGINNSPLHF
NA	TRBV7-2	TRBJ2-5	NA	TGTGCCAGCAGCTTAAGGGACCGTCAAGAGACCCAGTACTTC	CASSLRDRQETQYF
NA	TRBV20-1	TRBJ2-1	NA	TGCAGTGCGGGAGAGGGGGTAGCGGACTACAATGAGCAGTTCTTC	CSAGEGVADYNEQFF
NA	TRBV6-2/TRBV6-3	TRBJ1-5	NA	TGTGCCAGCAGTTTTAGGAGGATAGCGGTTCAGCCCCAGCATTTT	CASSFRRIAVQPQHF
NA	TRBV18	TRBJ2-3	NA	TGTGCCAGCTCACCACCCGGGACCCTCGGTGTGGATACGCAGTATTTT	CASSPPGTLGVDTQYF
NA	TRBV5-1	TRBJ1-1	NA	TGCGCCAGCAGCTTGGAGGACAGAAACACTGAAGCTTTCTTT	CASSLEDRNTEAFF
TRBD2	TRBV12-3/TRBV12-4	TRBJ2-2	few	TGTGCCAGCGAAGTCGGGGAGGGAGGGGAGCTGTTTTTT	CASEVGEGGELFF
TRBD2	TRBV15	TRBJ2-1	NA	TGTGCCACCAGCCCCCCCGGGACTAGCGGGAGTGGTGAGCAGTTCTTC	CATSPPGTSGSGEQFF
TRBD2	TRBV7-2	TRBJ2-7	NA	TGTGCCAGCAGCTCAATCTCCGCTAGCGGGACTCGGCAGCAGTACTTC	CASSSISASGTRQQYF
NA	TRBV7-2	TRBJ2-3	NA	TGTGCCAGCAGCTCGACTAGATATACGCAGTATTTT	CASSSTRYTQYF
NA	TRBV30	TRBJ1-6	NA	TGTGCCTGGAGTGTTGAGAATTCACCCCTCCACTTT	CAWSVENSPLHF
NA	TRBV12-3/TRBV12-4	TRBJ1-6	NA	TGTGCCAGCAGCCGCCGCGGTCCCGGAGGGAATTCACCCCTCCACTTT	CASSRRGPGGNSPLHF
NA	TRBV9	TRBJ1-1	NA	TGTGCCAGCAGCGTAGGTCCAGGACTGAACACTGAAGCTTTCTTT	CASSVGPGLNTEAFF
TRBD2	TRBV9	TRBJ2-1	NA	TGTGCCAGCAGCCCCCACATAGCGGGGGGCCCTTACAATGAGCAGTTCTTC	CASSPHIAGGPYNEQFF
TRBD2	TRBV10-3	TRBJ2-7	few	TGTGCCATCAGTGAGGTACTAGCGGGAGGATACGAGCAGTACTTC	CAISEVLAGGYEQYF
TRBD1	TRBV3-1	TRBJ1-1	many	TGTGCCAGCACGACCGGGACAGGGCGCACTGAAGCTTTCTTT	CASTTGTGRTEAFF
TRBD2	TRBV20-1	TRBJ2-7	NA	TGCAGTGCTAGTAACGTTGCTAGCGGGAGGACCGAGCAGTACTTC	CSASNVASGRTEQYF
NA	TRBV27	TRBJ1-4	few	TGTGCCAGCAGGGGGGATAATGAAAAACTGTTTTTT	CASRGDNEKLFF
TRBD1	TRBV12-3/TRBV12-4	TRBJ2-4	NA	TGTGCCAGCAGCCAGACAGGGGTAATCAAAAACATTCAGTACTTC	CASSQTGVIKNIQYF
NA	TRBV7-2	TRBJ2-5	NA	TGTGCCAGCAGCGCACCACGCCCAGGGACCCAAGAGACCCAGTACTTC	CASSAPRPGTQETQYF
NA	TRBV9	TRBJ2-2	NA	TGTGCCAGCAGCGTAGGCGTCGGGGAGCTGTTTTTT	CASSVGVGELFF
NA	TRBV20-1	TRBJ1-4	NA	TGCAGTGCTAGCGGCGCAGGGGAAGAAAAACTGTTTTTT	CSASGAGEEKLFF
NA	TRBV12-3/TRBV12-4	TRBJ1-4	many	TGTGCCAGCAGTTCGGGACTAGCTAATGAAAAACTGTTTTTT	CASSSGLANEKLFF
NA	TRBV5-6	TRBJ2-2	NA	TGTGCCAGCAGCTTGGTCGGCTCCTCAGGGGAGCTGTTTTTT	CASSLVGSSGELFF
TRBD2	TRBV4-3	TRBJ2-7	few	TGCGCCAGCAGCCACCAGGGCGGGAGGGACTACGAGCAGTACTTC	CASSHQGGRDYEQYF
NA	TRBV9	TRBJ2-1	few	TGTGCCAGCAGCGTAGTTCCGACAGGTCATGAGCAGTTCTTC	CASSVVPTGHEQFF
NA	TRBV7-2	TRBJ1-1	many	TGTGCCAGCAGCTTAAGGAGGGCCCAAGACACTGAAGCTTTCTTT	CASSLRRAQDTEAFF
NA	TRBV12-3/TRBV12-4	TRBJ2-2	NA	TGTGCCAGCAGTTTAGAAGGGGAGAAGATCGGGGAGCTGTTTTTT	CASSLEGEKIGELFF
NA	TRBV10-3	TRBJ1-1	NA	TGTGCCACCGCGGGACAGAACACTGAAGCTTTCTTT	CATAGQNTEAFF
NA	TRBV5-1	TRBJ2-7	NA	TGCGCCAGCAGCCCTATTGGGACAAATCACGAGCAGTACTTC	CASSPIGTNHEQYF
NA	TRBV3-1	TRBJ1-1	many	TGTGCCAGCACCTTCCGGGGTGGGGGGACTGAAGCTTTCTTT	CASTFRGGGTEAFF
NA	TRBV20-1	TRBJ2-7	NA	TGCAGTGCAGGGAAGCATTCCTACGAGCAGTACTTC	CSAGKHSYEQYF
NA	TRBV20-1	TRBJ2-1	NA	TGCAGTGCTCCGGACTTAAGTGCGAGCTCCTACAATGAGCAGTTCTTC	CSAPDLSASSYNEQFF
NA	TRBV9	TRBJ2-4	NA	TGTGCCAGCAGCGTAGGAGGCACTTTTCAGTACTTC	CASSVGGTFQYF
NA	TRBV7-9	TRBJ2-7	NA	TGTGCCAGCAGCTTCATCAGTGCGACCTACGAGCAGTACTTC	CASSFISATYEQYF